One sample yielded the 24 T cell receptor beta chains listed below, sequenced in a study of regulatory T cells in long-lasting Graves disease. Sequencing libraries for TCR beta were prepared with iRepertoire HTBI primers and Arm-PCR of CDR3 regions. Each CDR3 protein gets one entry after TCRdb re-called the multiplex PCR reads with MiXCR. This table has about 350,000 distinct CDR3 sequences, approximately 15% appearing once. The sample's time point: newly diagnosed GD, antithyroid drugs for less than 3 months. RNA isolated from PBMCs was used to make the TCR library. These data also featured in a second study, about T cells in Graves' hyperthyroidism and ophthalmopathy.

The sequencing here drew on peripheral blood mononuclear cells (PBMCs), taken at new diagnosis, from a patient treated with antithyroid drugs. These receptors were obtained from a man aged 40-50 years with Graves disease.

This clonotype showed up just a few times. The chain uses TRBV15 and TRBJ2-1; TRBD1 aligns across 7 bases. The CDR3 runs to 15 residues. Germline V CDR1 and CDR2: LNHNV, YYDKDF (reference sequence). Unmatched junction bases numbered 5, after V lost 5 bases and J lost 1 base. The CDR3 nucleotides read TGTGCCACCAGCCGGGACAGCCCTTCCTACAATGAGCAGTTCTTC. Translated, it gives CATSRDSPSYNEQFF.

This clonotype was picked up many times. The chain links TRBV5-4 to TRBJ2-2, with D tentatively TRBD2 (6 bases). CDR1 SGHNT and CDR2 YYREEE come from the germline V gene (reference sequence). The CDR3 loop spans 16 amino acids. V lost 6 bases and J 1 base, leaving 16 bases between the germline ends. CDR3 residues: CASTPRRAGNTGELFF. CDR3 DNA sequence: TGTGCCAGCACCCCGAGGAGGGCGGGGAACACCGGGGAGCTGTTTTTT.

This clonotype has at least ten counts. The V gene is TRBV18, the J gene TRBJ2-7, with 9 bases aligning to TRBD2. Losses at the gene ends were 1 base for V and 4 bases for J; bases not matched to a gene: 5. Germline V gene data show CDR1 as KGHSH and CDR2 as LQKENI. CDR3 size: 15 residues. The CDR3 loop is CASSPLAGAEYEQYF. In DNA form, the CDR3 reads TGTGCCAGCTCACCACTAGCGGGGGCTGAATACGAGCAGTACTTC.

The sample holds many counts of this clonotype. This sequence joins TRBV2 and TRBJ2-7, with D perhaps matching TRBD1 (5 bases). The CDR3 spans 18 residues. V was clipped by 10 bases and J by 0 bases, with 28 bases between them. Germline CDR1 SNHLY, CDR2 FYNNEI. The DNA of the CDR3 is TGTGCCATTAAGGCTCTTAAGAAACAGGTCGCAGGCTCCTACGAGCAGTACTTC. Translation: CAIKALKKQVAGSYEQYF. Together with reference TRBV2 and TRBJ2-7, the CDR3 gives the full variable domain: EPEVTQTPSHQVTQMGQEVILRCVPISNHLYFYWYRQILGQKVEFLVSFYNNEISEKSEIFDDQFSVERPDGSNFTLKIRSTKLEDSAMYFCAIKALKKQVAGSYEQYFGPGTRLTVT.

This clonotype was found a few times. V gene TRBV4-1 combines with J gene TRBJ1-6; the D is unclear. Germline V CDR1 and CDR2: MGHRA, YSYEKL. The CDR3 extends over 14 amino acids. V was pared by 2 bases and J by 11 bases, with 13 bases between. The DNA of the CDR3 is TGCGCCAGCAGCCAATTCCTGGGTTTGGCACCCCTCCACTTT. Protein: CASSQFLGLAPLHF.

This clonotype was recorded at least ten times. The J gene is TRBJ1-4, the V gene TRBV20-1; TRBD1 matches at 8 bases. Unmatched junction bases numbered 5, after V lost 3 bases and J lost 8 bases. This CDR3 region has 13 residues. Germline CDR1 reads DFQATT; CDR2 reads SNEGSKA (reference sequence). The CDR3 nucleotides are TGCAGTGCTAGTTTATCAGGGGGCGAAAAACTGTTTTTT. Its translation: CSASLSGGEKLFF.

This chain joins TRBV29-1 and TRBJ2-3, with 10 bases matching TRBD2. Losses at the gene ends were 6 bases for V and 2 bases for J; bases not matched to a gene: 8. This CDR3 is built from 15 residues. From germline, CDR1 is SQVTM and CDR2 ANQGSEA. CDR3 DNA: TGCAGCGTGATTATAGCGGGGGGCCCCACAGATACGCAGTATTTT. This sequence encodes CSVIIAGGPTDTQYF.

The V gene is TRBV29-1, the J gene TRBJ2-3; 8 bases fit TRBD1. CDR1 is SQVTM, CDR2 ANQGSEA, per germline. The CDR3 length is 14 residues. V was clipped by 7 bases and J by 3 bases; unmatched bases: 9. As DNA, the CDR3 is TGCAGCGGGACAGGGTTGAGGGGTACAGATACGCAGTATTTT. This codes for CSGTGLRGTDTQYF.

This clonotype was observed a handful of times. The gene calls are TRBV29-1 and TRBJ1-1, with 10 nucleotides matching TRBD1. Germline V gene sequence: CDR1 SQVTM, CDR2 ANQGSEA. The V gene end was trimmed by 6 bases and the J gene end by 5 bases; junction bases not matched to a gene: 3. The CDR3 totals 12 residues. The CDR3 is CSVDRGRTEAFF. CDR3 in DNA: TGCAGCGTAGACAGGGGGCGGACTGAAGCTTTCTTT.

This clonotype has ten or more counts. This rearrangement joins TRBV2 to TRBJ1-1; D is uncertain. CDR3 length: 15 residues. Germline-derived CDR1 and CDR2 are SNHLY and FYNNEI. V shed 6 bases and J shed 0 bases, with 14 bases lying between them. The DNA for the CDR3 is TGTGCCAGCAGCGTCCCAGGCTACATGAACACTGAAGCTTTCTTT. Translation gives CASSVPGYMNTEAFF. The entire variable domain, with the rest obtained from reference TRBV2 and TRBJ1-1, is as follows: EPEVTQTPSHQVTQMGQEVILRCVPISNHLYFYWYRQILGQKVEFLVSFYNNEISEKSEIFDDQFSVERPDGSNFTLKIRSTKLEDSAMYFCASSVPGYMNTEAFFGQGTRLTVV.

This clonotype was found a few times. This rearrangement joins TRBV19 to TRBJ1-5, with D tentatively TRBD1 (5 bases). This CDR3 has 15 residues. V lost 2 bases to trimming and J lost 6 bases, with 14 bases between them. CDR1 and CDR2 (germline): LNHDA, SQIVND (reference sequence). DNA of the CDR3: TGTGCCAGTAGTATAAAGGAGGGCAGGGCTCAGCCCCAGCATTTT. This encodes CASSIKEGRAQPQHF.

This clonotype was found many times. The CDR3 spells CASSPLQGSEQFF. CDR3 nucleotide sequence: TGTGCCAGCAGTCCTCTTCAGGGTAGCGAGCAGTTCTTC. V gene TRBV28 combines with J gene TRBJ2-1; a weak D match, TRBD1 (5 bases). The CDR3 spans 13 residues. The germline gives CDR1 MDHEN, CDR2 SYDVKM. V lost 5 bases, J lost 10 bases, and 15 bases lay in between.

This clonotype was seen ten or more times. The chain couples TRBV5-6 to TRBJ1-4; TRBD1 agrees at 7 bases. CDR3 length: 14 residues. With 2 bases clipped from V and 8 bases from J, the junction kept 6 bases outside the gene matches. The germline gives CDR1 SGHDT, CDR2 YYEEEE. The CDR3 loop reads CASSLPGGGEKLFF. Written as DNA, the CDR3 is TGTGCCAGCAGCTTACCAGGGGGTGGCGAAAAACTGTTTTTT.

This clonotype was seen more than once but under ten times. CDR3 protein: CASSLYGQINSPLHF. For the CDR3, the DNA is TGTGCCAGCAGTTTATACGGACAGATTAATTCACCCCTCCACTTT. This chain joins TRBV28 and TRBJ1-6, with TRBD1 as a possible D gene (6 bases). V was cut by 1 base and J by 6 bases, with 10 bases left in between. Germline CDR1 and CDR2: MDHEN and SYDVKM. This CDR3 spans 15 amino acids.

CDR3 nucleotide sequence: TGTGCCAGCAGTTTGAGGGAGCGTTACAATGAGCAGTTCTTC. Residues: CASSLRERYNEQFF. This chain connects TRBV12-3 or TRBV12-4 to TRBJ2-1; D might be TRBD2 (5 bases). With 3 bases removed from V and 4 bases from J, the gap between germline ends came to 10 bases. This CDR3 has 14 amino acids.

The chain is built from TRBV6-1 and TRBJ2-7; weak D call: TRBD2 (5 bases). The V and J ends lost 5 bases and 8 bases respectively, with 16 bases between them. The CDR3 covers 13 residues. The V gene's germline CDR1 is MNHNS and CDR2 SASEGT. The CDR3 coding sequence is TGTGCCAGCAGTCCTCAACGGGGTGCTCAGCAGTACTTC. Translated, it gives CASSPQRGAQQYF.

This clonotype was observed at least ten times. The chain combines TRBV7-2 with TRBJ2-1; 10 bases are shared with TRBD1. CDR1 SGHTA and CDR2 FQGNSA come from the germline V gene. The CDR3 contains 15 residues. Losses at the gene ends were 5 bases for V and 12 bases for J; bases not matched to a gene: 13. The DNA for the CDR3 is TGTGCCAGCAGCCCTCCGGGACAGGGGATTTTTCTGCAGTTCTTC. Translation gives CASSPPGQGIFLQFF.

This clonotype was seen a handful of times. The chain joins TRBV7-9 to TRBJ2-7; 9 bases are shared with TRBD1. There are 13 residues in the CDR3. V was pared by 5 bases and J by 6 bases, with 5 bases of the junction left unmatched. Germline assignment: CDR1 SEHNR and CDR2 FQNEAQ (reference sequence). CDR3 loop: CASSTGTGIEQYF. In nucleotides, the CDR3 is TGTGCCAGCAGCACAGGGACAGGGATCGAGCAGTACTTC.

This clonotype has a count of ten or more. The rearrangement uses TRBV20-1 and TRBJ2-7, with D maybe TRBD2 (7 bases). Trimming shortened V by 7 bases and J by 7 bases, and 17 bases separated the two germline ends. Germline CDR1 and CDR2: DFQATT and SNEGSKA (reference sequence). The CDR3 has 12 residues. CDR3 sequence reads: CSGKRGGREQYF. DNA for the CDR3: TGCAGTGGGAAAAGGGGGGGCCGGGAGCAGTACTTC.

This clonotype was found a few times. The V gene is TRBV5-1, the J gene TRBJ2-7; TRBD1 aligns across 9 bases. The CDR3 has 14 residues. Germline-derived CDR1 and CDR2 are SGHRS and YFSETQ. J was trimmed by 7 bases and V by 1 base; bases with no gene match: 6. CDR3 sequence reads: CASSLLTGGREQYF. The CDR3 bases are TGCGCCAGCAGCTTGCTGACAGGGGGAAGGGAGCAGTACTTC.

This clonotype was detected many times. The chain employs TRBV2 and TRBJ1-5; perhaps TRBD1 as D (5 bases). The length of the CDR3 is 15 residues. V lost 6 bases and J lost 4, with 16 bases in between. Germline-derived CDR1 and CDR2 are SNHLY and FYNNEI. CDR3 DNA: TGTGCCAGCAGGGCGACGGGGGATGTGAATCAGCCCCAGCATTTT. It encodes CASRATGDVNQPQHF. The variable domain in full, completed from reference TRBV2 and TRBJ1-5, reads EPEVTQTPSHQVTQMGQEVILRCVPISNHLYFYWYRQILGQKVEFLVSFYNNEISEKSEIFDDQFSVERPDGSNFTLKIRSTKLEDSAMYFCASRATGDVNQPQHFGDGTRLSIL.

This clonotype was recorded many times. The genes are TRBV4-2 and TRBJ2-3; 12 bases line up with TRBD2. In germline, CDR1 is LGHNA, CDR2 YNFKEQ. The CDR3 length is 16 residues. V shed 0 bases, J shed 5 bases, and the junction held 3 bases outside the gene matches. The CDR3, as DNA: TGTGCCAGCAGCCAAGATTCGACTAGCGGGGGAGATACGCAGTATTTT. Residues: CASSQDSTSGGDTQYF.

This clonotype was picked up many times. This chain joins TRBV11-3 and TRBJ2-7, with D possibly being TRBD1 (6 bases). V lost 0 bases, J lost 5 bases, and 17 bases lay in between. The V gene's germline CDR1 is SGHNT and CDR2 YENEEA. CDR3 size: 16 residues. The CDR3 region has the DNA TGTGCCAGCAGCTTAGAAGGGGACATCGGACCCGACGAGCAGTACTTC. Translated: CASSLEGDIGPDEQYF.

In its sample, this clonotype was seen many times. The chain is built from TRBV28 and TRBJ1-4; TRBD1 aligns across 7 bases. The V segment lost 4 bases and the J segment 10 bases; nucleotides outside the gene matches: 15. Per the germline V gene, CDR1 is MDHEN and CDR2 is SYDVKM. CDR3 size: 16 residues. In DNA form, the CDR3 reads TGTGCCAGCAGTTCCCCCGGGACAGAGGGAGGGCGAAAACTGTTTTTT. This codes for CASSSPGTEGGRKLFF.